This TCR beta chain is drawn from a study of PD-L1 blockade in urothelial cancer. At the level of the study: Timepoints chosen for blood analysis were 3 weeks (second dose) and 6 weeks after treatment start. Researchers found blood samples held a median of approximately 150,000 T cells.

This clone has just a few counts. TCRdb's table, derived via immunoSEQ multiplex PCR, lists solely in-frame clones and lacks some. The repertoire includes 70,000 or so clones, about 89% of them detected once, and around 3.5% sits in the top ten. The CDR3 loop spans 14 amino acids. V dropped 5 bases and J dropped 2; count of bases not matched to a gene: 5. Per the germline V gene, CDR1 is MNHEY and CDR2 is SMNVEV (reference sequence). The source of this sequence is a man aged 55 to 70 with urothelial cancer. V usage is TRBV27 and J usage is TRBJ1-1, with 7 positions matching TRBD1. The sequencing here drew on PBMCs, taken around atezolizumab (anti-PD-L1) treatment. The CDR3 DNA follows: TGTGCCAGCAGTCGGGACAGACTAAACACTGAAGCTTTCTTT. Translation: CASSRDRLNTEAFF.